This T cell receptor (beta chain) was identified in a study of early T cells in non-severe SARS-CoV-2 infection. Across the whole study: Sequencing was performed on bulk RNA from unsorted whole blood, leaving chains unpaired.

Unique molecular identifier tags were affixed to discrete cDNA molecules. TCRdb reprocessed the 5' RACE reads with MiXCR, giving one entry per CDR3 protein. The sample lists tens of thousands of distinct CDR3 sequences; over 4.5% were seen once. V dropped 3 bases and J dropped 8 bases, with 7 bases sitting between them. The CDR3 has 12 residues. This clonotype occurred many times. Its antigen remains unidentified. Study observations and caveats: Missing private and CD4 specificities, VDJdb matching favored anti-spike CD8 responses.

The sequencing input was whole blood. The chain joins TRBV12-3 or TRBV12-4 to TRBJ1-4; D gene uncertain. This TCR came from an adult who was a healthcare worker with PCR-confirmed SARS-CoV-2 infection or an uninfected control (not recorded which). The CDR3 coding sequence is TGTGCCAGCAGTTTTGATTGGGAAAAACTGTTTTTT. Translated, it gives CASSFDWEKLFF.